The clone carrying this T cell receptor beta chain was seen a single time. These data belong to a study of blood T cells in healthy people across ages. Then a second PCR, running roughly 7 to 11 cycles, was carried out with a sample-barcoded 5' primer and a J-beta primer mix. TCRdb independently ran MiXCR on the 5' RACE reads; one entry per CDR3 protein. The sample contains about 800,000 distinct CDR3 sequences, about 47% of which appear only once. The sequenced sample was blood. The sequence was obtained from an older man in good health.

The CDR3 DNA reads TGCAGTGCTAGAGATTGGACAGCCGATTACGAGCAGTACTTC. Translation: CSARDWTADYEQYF. The chain employs TRBV20-1 and TRBJ2-7, with D possibly TRBD1 on 6 matching bases. Per germline, CDR1 DFQATT and CDR2 SNEGSKA (reference sequence). V dropped 0 bases and J dropped 4 bases, with 13 bases sitting between them. The CDR3 is made up of 14 amino acids.